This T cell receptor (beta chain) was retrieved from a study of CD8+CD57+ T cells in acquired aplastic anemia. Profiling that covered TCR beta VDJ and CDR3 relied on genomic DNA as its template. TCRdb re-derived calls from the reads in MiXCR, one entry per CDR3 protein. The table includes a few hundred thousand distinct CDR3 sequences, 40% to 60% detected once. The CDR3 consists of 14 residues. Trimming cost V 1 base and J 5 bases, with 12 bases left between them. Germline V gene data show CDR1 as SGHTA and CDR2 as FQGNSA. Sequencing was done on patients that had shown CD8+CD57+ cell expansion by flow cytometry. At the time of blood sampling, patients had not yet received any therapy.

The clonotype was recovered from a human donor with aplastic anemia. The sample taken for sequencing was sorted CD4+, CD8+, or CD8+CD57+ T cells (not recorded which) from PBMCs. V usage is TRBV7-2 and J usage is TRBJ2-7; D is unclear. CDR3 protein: CASSLGATRHEQYF. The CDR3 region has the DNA TGTGCCAGCAGCTTAGGGGCGACACGCCACGAGCAGTACTTC.